This entry lists 3 T cell receptor beta chains sequenced from one sample in a study of cytomegalovirus exposure and HLA in healthy donors. The PCR was carried out with 60 Vbeta primers and 13 Jbeta primers. The table came from immunoSEQ multiplex PCR; TCRdb's copy has only in-frame clones and leaves some out. The sample carries about 62,000 clones, more than 80% recorded once. Material: PBMCs. The source is a woman in her 30s in good health and CMV-seronegative.

The chain couples TRBV10-3 to TRBJ2-1; the match to TRBD1 covers 8 bases. The CDR3 is 12 amino acids. Germline CDR1 ENHRY, CDR2 SYGVKD. After removal of 10 bases from V and 3 bases from J, the junction contained 2 bases not matched to a gene. CDR3 sequence (DNA): TGTGCCAGTACAGGGGGCTACAATGAGCAGTTCTTC. It translates to CASTGGYNEQFF.

The CDR3 DNA follows: TGTGCCAGCAGCAGCAAGGGACAGGGGAACACTGAAGCTTTCTTT. Amino acid sequence: CASSSKGQGNTEAFF. This chain connects TRBV7-2 to TRBJ1-1, with 9 nucleotides matching TRBD1. V lost 5 bases and J lost 1; bases outside the gene matches: 5. Germline CDR1 reads SGHTA; CDR2 reads FQGNSA. The CDR3 spans 15 residues.

The chain recombines TRBV4-3 with TRBJ1-2, with D perhaps matching TRBD1 (6 bases). V was cut by 2 bases and J by 8 bases, with 18 bases left in between. There are 15 residues in the CDR3. The germline V gene has CDR1 LGHNA and CDR2 YSLEER. The CDR3 here is CASSQYEGARGGYTF. The CDR3 DNA follows: TGCGCCAGCAGCCAATATGAGGGTGCCAGGGGAGGCTACACCTTC.